This TCR beta chain stems from a study of blood T cells in healthy people across ages (dated by TCRdb to between 2015 and 2016). Study-wide context: In model experiments, roughly one uniquely barcoded TCR beta cDNA molecule per two T cells was captured by template switching. The study measured age-related changes in TCR beta repertoire diversity using deep sequencing normalized with unique cDNA molecular identifiers. Donors were grouped into four age groups: young (average 16 years), middle-aged (39), aged (about 60) and long-lived (82). To avoid experimental bias, donors of different ages were randomly spread across the sequencing lanes. For two donors (one aged 18 to 29 and one aged 80 or older), the study analyzed two additional independent replicas of 1 million unique cDNA reads from the same blood draw.

This clonotype was detected only a few times. Its specific antigen is unknown. Per-base quality was not reported, and no clone a single base away is much larger than it. The library was prepared using 5' RACE. Sequencer: Illumina HiSeq 2500. A second PCR of about 6 to 11 cycles was performed with a sample-barcoded 5' primer and a J-beta primer mix. A template-switch 5' adaptor carrying 12 random nucleotides introduced a unique molecular identifier onto each TCR beta cDNA molecule. Each sample yielded at least 2.5 million CDR3-containing paired-end reads. All of the RNA was converted into first-strand cDNA using the Mint cDNA synthesis kit, with a TRBC-specific oligonucleotide serving as the primer. All cDNA was treated with uracil-DNA glycosylase and then went through a first 18-cycle PCR with the universal primers M1SS and BC2_uni_R. Concerning the study's data processing: For normalization, 1 million high-quality reads were randomly selected from each sample, with every read carrying a distinct molecular identifier. Reads sharing molecular identifiers were discarded rather than binned into consensus sequences. MiTCR, run with a Q25 quality threshold and the strictest error-elimination algorithm, handled CDR3 identification, clonotype clustering and error correction. Lower-bound total TCR beta diversity was estimated with a nonparametric unseen species model using Euler transformation. TCRdb itself trimmed the public reads at Q25 with fastp, ran MiXCR and retained productive beta chains. Entries that share a CDR3 protein sequence are merged under the most common genes and DNA. These V and J calls rely on TCRdb rather than the paper's analysis. The sample table contains under 1,000,000 distinct CDR3 sequences; only one count was recorded for about 46% of them. The ten top clones hold around a sixth of the sample.

The CDR3 runs 19 amino acids, cysteine and phenylalanine included. Kept here is only the CDR3 DNA, which spans 57 bases and is read in frame from base 1. Trimmed from V: 5 bases; trimmed from J: 0 bases; junction bases lacking a gene match: 10. The germline V gene specifies MDHEN as CDR1 and SYDVKM as CDR2. Donors were 35 to 40 systemically healthy Caucasian individuals from Russia aged about 6 to 100 years. Each donor gave about 9.8 milliliters of peripheral blood, drawn into EDTA-treated Vacutainer tubes. Ficoll-Paque density-gradient centrifugation was used to isolate PBMCs, with at least 6 million per sample. Trizol reagent was used to extract total RNA from PBMCs, with at least 5 micrograms per sample. The percentages of naive CD45RAhigh/CD27high T cells were determined by flow cytometry on a PBMC aliquot from every donor. What the study reported, not specific to this receptor: A strong correlation was found between observed TCR beta diversity and the percentage of naive T cells measured by flow cytometry. Donor CMV infection status was unknown, potentially confounding age-related changes in expanded clonotypes. The long-lived group showed more naive CD4+ T cells, fewer expanded clones and increased TCR diversity than the aged group, suggesting age selection. Because profiling used bulk unsorted PBMCs, naive and antigen-experienced compartments could not be compared conclusively. Estimates of total diversity from one million sequenced T cells were regarded as lower bounds and underestimates. As age increased, observed TCR beta diversity per million T cells dropped in a roughly linear way, and a significant reduction was already evident by age approximately 40.

Material: blood. The chain joins TRBV28 to TRBJ2-4, with 13 junctional bases fitting TRBD2. The sequence was collected from a man aged 80 or over in good health. The sequence in DNA is TGTGCCAGCAGTCCAAGGGGGACTAGCGGGATCCTAGCCAAAAACATTCAGTACTTC. It codes for CASSPRGTSGILAKNIQYF.